One T cell receptor (beta chain) is described in this entry. V was clipped by 2 bases and J by 1 base, with 5 bases between them. The CDR3 runs to 14 residues. The germline V gene encodes CDR1 SGHAT and CDR2 FQDESV (reference sequence). This sample is part of a study of control samples from healthy donors and cancer patients. Measured with immunoSEQ multiplex PCR; TCRdb has only the in-frame clones, and not every one. The data hold 100,000 or so clones, with about nine tenths observed a single time. Material: blood. This sequence joins TRBV11-1 and TRBJ2-2; D call uncertain. This clonotype was sampled from a woman aged 25 to 39 in good health. CDR3 nucleotides: TGTGCCAGCAGCTTACTCCGGAACACCGGGGAGCTGTTTTTT. This sequence encodes CASSLLRNTGELFF.